The rows below give T cell receptor beta chains drawn from one sample of a study of human T cells and chemical hapten exposure. Using its own MiXCR run on the RACE reads, TCRdb lists one record per CDR3 protein. The top ten hold around 1.7% of the sample, which has 85,000 to 120,000 distinct CDR3 sequences, more than 10% seen once. This specimen consisted of whole blood, obtained in connection with sensitization to the hapten diphenylcyclopropenone (DPC). Receptor source: a woman aged 45-65 years with alopecia areata. Some clones in this sample may be carry-over from other donors' samples. CDR3s include the opening cysteine and the closing phenylalanine or tryptophan. D genes are given only for firm matches. The size entry is marked missing in some rows and otherwise reads once, few, many or a size class.

D gene,clone size,V gene,J gene,CDR3 DNA,CDR3 protein
TRBD1,many,TRBV28,TRBJ2-1,TGTGCCAGCAGGACCCGGACAGGGGAATACAATGAGCAGTTCTTC,CASRTRTGEYNEQFF
.,.,TRBV7-6,TRBJ2-3,TGTGCCAGCAGCTTATCTGTAAGTGGGGTGGTCCCCCATTTT,CASSLSVSGVVPHF
.,.,TRBV27,TRBJ2-3,TGTGCCAGCAGTTTCAGGGGAGCCCCTAGCACAGATACGCAGTATTTT,CASSFRGAPSTDTQYF
.,few,TRBV5-1,TRBJ1-1,TGCGCCAGCAGCCCCCGGGGGAAAGCCGCTACTAACACTGAAGCTTTCTTT,CASSPRGKAATNTEAFF
.,few,TRBV20-1,TRBJ2-5,TGCAGTGCTATTCGTGGTCGGGGGGCGATACACCAAGAGACCCAGTACTTC,CSAIRGRGAIHQETQYF
TRBD2,.,TRBV5-1,TRBJ2-1,TGCGCCAGCAGTGATGCCAGGACTAGCGGGAGTATTGGTAATGAGCAGTTCTTC,CASSDARTSGSIGNEQFF
.,few,TRBV20-1,TRBJ1-1,TGCAGTGCTAGAGTGAGGGGGGGGATGAGCACTGAAGCTTTCTTT,CSARVRGGMSTEAFF
.,.,TRBV6-2/TRBV6-3,TRBJ2-1,TGTGCCAGCAGTTACTCCGTTGGAAACAATGAGCAGTTCTTC,CASSYSVGNNEQFF
TRBD1,.,TRBV15,TRBJ2-7,TGTGCCACCAGCACCGGGGACAGGGAAAAGGGCGAGCAGTACTTC,CATSTGDREKGEQYF
TRBD2,many,TRBV7-2,TRBJ2-7,TGTGCCAGCAGCTTAGTGAGGTTAGCGGGGAGTATATCCTACGAGCAGTACTTC,CASSLVRLAGSISYEQYF
.,many,TRBV29-1,TRBJ1-5,TGCAGCGTTGAAGTCGGGTCGCATAGCAATCAGCCCCAGCATTTT,CSVEVGSHSNQPQHF
.,few,TRBV7-9,TRBJ1-6,TGTGCCAGCAGCATACAGCATAATTCACCCCTCCACTTT,CASSIQHNSPLHF
.,.,TRBV4-1,TRBJ1-1,TGCGCCAGCAGCCAAGATATCGTGGGGATTAGGAGGACTGAAGCTTTCTTT,CASSQDIVGIRRTEAFF
TRBD2,.,TRBV29-1,TRBJ2-7,TGCAGCGTTGGGCGGGGGACCTCCTACGAGCAGTACTTC,CSVGRGTSYEQYF
.,.,TRBV6-6,TRBJ1-1,TGTGCCAGCAACCCAGGGGCTGTGGGGAACACTGAAGCTTTCTTT,CASNPGAVGNTEAFF
TRBD1,many,TRBV20-1,TRBJ1-2,TGCAGTGCTAGAGAGGCGGCAGGGGGCCGTGGCTACACCTTC,CSAREAAGGRGYTF
.,few,TRBV29-1,TRBJ1-2,TGCAGCGTTGTTGGACAGTCCGGTGGCTACACCTTC,CSVVGQSGGYTF
TRBD2,.,TRBV7-8,TRBJ2-5,TGTGCCAGCAGCTTAGGGACCAGACTAGCGTACCAAGAGACCCAGTACTTC,CASSLGTRLAYQETQYF
.,few,TRBV7-2,TRBJ2-3,TGTGCCAGCAGTTCAAACCCGTGGACGACAGATACGCAGTATTTT,CASSSNPWTTDTQYF
.,few,TRBV2,TRBJ2-3,TGTGCCAGCAGTGGGGACACCTTCACAGATACGCAGTATTTT,CASSGDTFTDTQYF
.,few,TRBV28,TRBJ2-1,TGTGCCAGCAGTTGGTTTGGTGAGCAGTTCTTC,CASSWFGEQFF
.,.,TRBV24-1,TRBJ2-1,TGTGCCACCAGTGAGAGTGACGGGGTAGTAAACAATGAGCAGTTCTTC,CATSESDGVVNNEQFF
.,many,TRBV27,TRBJ1-1,TGTGCCAGCAGTTTAGGTCTAACGAACACTGAAGCTTTCTTT,CASSLGLTNTEAFF
.,.,TRBV5-1,TRBJ2-2,TGCGCCAGCAGCCCTAGAGTCACCGGGGAGCTGTTTTTT,CASSPRVTGELFF
.,few,TRBV20-1,TRBJ2-3,TGCAGTGCTAGACTCTTGCGGGCGAGGACTAGCACAGATACGCAGTATTTT,CSARLLRARTSTDTQYF
.,.,TRBV28,TRBJ2-7,TGTGCCAGCAGTGAGGGGGGGCGCCGGGACGAGCAGTACTTC,CASSEGGRRDEQYF